A selection of T cell receptor beta chains follows, all from one sample in a study of T cell changes during pregnancy in multiple sclerosis. Measured with immunoSEQ multiplex PCR; TCRdb has only the in-frame clones, and not every one. The table lists around 36,000 clones, roughly nine tenths of them singletons, with 7.5% to 10% in the top ten. The specimen was CD8+ T cells from peripheral blood mononuclear cells, collected before pregnancy. The origin of the receptors is a female donor with multiple sclerosis, enrolled in a pregnancy study. The CDR3 runs from the conserved cysteine through the conserved F or W. The D gene is left open where the match is weak. Some rows mark clone size as missing; the rest say once, few, many or name a class of expanded clone.

V gene,D gene,clone size,J gene,CDR3 protein,CDR3 DNA
TRBV6-5,.,.,TRBJ1-1,CASSYQGLNTEAFF,TGTGCCAGCAGTTACCAGGGTTTGAACACTGAAGCTTTCTTT
TRBV2,.,.,TRBJ1-5,CASSEAQEGRNQPQHF,TGTGCCAGCAGTGAAGCGCAGGAGGGAAGAAATCAGCCCCAGCATTTT
TRBV11-3,TRBD2,.,TRBJ2-3,CASSLGGRLTDTQYF,TGTGCCAGCAGCTTAGGCGGGAGATTAACAGATACGCAGTATTTT
TRBV4-3,.,.,TRBJ2-3,CASSQETSAELPSTDTQYF,TGCGCCAGCAGCCAAGAAACCTCAGCGGAACTCCCCAGCACAGATACGCAGTATTTT
TRBV19,TRBD1,.,TRBJ1-1,CASSPTGGTEAFF,TGTGCCAGTAGTCCCACAGGGGGAACTGAAGCTTTCTTT
TRBV6-5,TRBD1,.,TRBJ2-5,CASTLGQGLGETQYF,TGTGCCAGCACCCTAGGACAGGGTCTCGGGGAGACCCAGTACTTC
TRBV19,.,.,TRBJ2-7,CASSFQGSGYEQYF,TGTGCCAGTAGTTTCCAGGGATCAGGCTACGAGCAGTACTTC
TRBV15,.,few,TRBJ2-1,CATSRSDSPYNEQFF,TGTGCCACCAGCAGATCGGACAGCCCGTACAATGAGCAGTTCTTC
TRBV27,TRBD1,.,TRBJ2-7,CASSPLQGPKTYEQYF,TGTGCCAGCAGCCCTTTACAGGGGCCTAAAACCTACGAGCAGTACTTC
TRBV9,.,.,TRBJ2-1,CASSVAGSYNEQFF,TGTGCCAGCAGCGTAGCCGGCTCCTACAATGAGCAGTTCTTC
TRBV28,TRBD2,.,TRBJ2-7,CASKNSGSSYEQYF,TGTGCCAGCAAAAATAGCGGGAGCTCCTACGAGCAGTACTTC
TRBV4-1,.,.,TRBJ2-2,CASSLGRLTGELFF,TGCGCCAGCAGCCTAGGGAGGCTCACCGGGGAGCTGTTTTTT
TRBV6-6,.,.,TRBJ2-3,CASRLGSANTQYF,TGTGCCAGCAGACTAGGATCGGCAAATACGCAGTATTTT
TRBV2,.,.,TRBJ1-1,CASFGGMTEAFF,TGTGCCAGCTTTGGAGGAATGACTGAAGCTTTCTTT
TRBV5-5,.,.,TRBJ1-4,CASSLPETNEKLFF,TGTGCCAGCAGCTTGCCAGAAACTAATGAAAAACTGTTTTTT
TRBV19,.,.,TRBJ2-7,CASSGGTAYEQYF,TGTGCCAGTAGTGGCGGGACAGCCTACGAGCAGTACTTC
TRBV6-5,TRBD1,.,TRBJ2-7,CASSYAGTGAYEQYF,TGTGCCAGCAGTTACGCCGGGACAGGGGCCTACGAGCAGTACTTC
TRBV27,.,.,TRBJ2-1,CASSSGGGPSSYNEQFF,TGTGCCAGCAGTTCCGGCGGGGGCCCCAGCTCCTACAATGAGCAGTTCTTC
TRBV9,.,.,TRBJ2-1,CASSVGGSDNEQFF,TGTGCCAGCAGCGTAGGAGGGTCCGACAATGAGCAGTTCTTC
TRBV29-1,.,.,TRBJ2-1,CSVEWATSSYNEQFF,TGCAGCGTTGAATGGGCGACCAGCTCCTACAATGAGCAGTTCTTC
TRBV5-5,.,.,TRBJ2-7,CASSLTSYEQYF,TGTGCCAGCAGCTTAACTTCCTACGAGCAGTACTTC
TRBV5-1,TRBD2,.,TRBJ2-3,CASSLVLLAGVGTDTQYF,TGCGCCAGCAGCTTGGTCTTACTAGCGGGAGTGGGGACAGATACGCAGTATTTT
TRBV7-8,.,.,TRBJ2-5,CASSLFGVDETQYF,TGTGCCAGCAGCTTATTCGGGGTGGATGAGACCCAGTACTTC
TRBV5-5,.,.,TRBJ2-7,CASSLSSGAYEQYF,TGTGCCAGCAGCTTGTCCTCAGGCGCCTACGAGCAGTACTTC
TRBV29-1,TRBD1,.,TRBJ1-2,CSTYGTALQANYGYTF,TGCAGCACATATGGGACAGCACTCCAAGCTAACTATGGCTACACCTTC
TRBV6-1,.,.,TRBJ2-7,CASSEARGTLYEQYF,TGTGCCAGCAGTGAAGCGAGGGGGACACTCTACGAGCAGTACTTC
TRBV19,TRBD1,.,TRBJ2-7,CASSLTGGGEQYF,TGTGCCAGTAGCCTGACAGGGGGCGGCGAGCAGTACTTC
TRBV19,TRBD1,once,TRBJ1-6,CASSPQGDNSPLHF,TGTGCCAGTAGTCCCCAGGGGGATAATTCACCCCTCCACTTT
TRBV5-5,.,.,TRBJ2-1,CASSLGPGVIGNEQFF,TGTGCCAGCAGCTTGGGTCCAGGGGTGATTGGCAATGAGCAGTTCTTC
TRBV7-6,TRBD1,.,TRBJ2-1,CASSLASGQGTEQFF,TGTGCCAGCAGCTTAGCGTCGGGACAGGGGACTGAGCAGTTCTTC
TRBV7-8,.,.,TRBJ2-7,CASSLGPGGNYEQYF,TGTGCCAGCAGCTTGGGGCCAGGGGGGAACTACGAGCAGTACTTC
TRBV19,.,.,TRBJ2-1,CASSTSFRQGGPYNEQFF,TGTGCCAGTAGTACATCATTTAGACAGGGAGGACCCTACAATGAGCAGTTCTTC
TRBV27,TRBD2,.,TRBJ2-7,CASGASGRADEQYF,TGTGCCAGCGGGGCTAGCGGGAGGGCGGACGAGCAGTACTTC
TRBV19,.,.,TRBJ2-3,CASMPGHGYTDTQYF,TGTGCCAGTATGCCGGGACACGGTTACACAGATACGCAGTATTTT
TRBV5-6,.,.,TRBJ2-5,CASSADVREPGQETQYF,TGTGCCAGCAGCGCTGATGTCAGGGAACCAGGCCAAGAGACCCAGTACTTC
TRBV6-1,TRBD1,once,TRBJ2-5,CASIIQGAWETQYF,TGTGCCAGCATTATACAGGGGGCGTGGGAGACCCAGTACTTC
TRBV28,TRBD1,.,TRBJ1-1,CASSLETDGQGNTEAFF,TGTGCCAGCAGTTTAGAAACAGATGGACAGGGAAACACTGAAGCTTTCTTT
TRBV28,.,once,TRBJ2-1,CASSGSVHGEVQYNEQFF,TGTGCCAGCAGTGGCTCGGTTCATGGGGAGGTACAATACAATGAGCAGTTCTTC
TRBV4-2,.,.,TRBJ1-2,CASSQDQGTHGYTF,TGTGCCAGCAGCCAAGATCAGGGCACGCATGGCTACACCTTC